Presented here are 24 T cell receptor beta chains from one specimen sequenced in a study of blood T cell repertoires in COVID-19. The repertoire was sequenced with immunoSEQ multiplex PCR; TCRdb's copy has only in-frame clones and lacks some. The top ten hold over 0.7% of the sample, which has some 520,000 clones, 75% to 90% seen once. The material sequenced was peripheral blood. These receptors all stem from a man aged 18 to 29 with COVID-19, enrolled during active disease.

This chain links TRBV5-1 with TRBJ1-2, with 10 bases aligning to TRBD1. V lost 4 bases, J lost 7 bases, and 10 bases stayed unmatched. The CDR3 loop spans 15 amino acids. Germline assignment: CDR1 SGHRS and CDR2 YFSETQ. CDR3 residues: CASSMTGGSPVGYTF. The CDR3 region has the DNA TGCGCCAGCAGCATGACAGGGGGCTCTCCTGTTGGCTACACCTTC.

The chain combines TRBV11-3 with TRBJ2-7; 7 bases are shared with TRBD1. This CDR3 spans 16 amino acids. The trim removed 1 base at V and 3 bases at J, leaving 9 bases unmatched. Germline values: CDR1 SGHNT, CDR2 YENEEA. The CDR3 reads CASSLGSGDSGYEQYF. CDR3 nucleotides: TGTGCCAGCAGCTTAGGGTCCGGGGACAGCGGCTACGAGCAGTACTTC.

The rearrangement links TRBV7-8 to TRBJ1-5; D is undetermined. V dropped 0 bases and J dropped 1 base, with 10 bases sitting between them. This CDR3 comprises 16 residues. CDR1 is SGHVS and CDR2 is FQNEAQ in the germline V gene. The CDR3 DNA reads TGTGCCAGCAGCTTAGCGGAGGGAGGGAGCAATCAGCCCCAGCATTTT. It translates to CASSLAEGGSNQPQHF. Full variable domain (remainder filled in from reference TRBV7-8 and TRBJ1-5): GAGVSQSPRYKVAKRGQDVALRCDPISGHVSLFWYQQALGQGPEFLTYFQNEAQLDKSGLPSDRFFAERPEGSVSTLKIQRTQQEDSAVYLCASSLAEGGSNQPQHFGDGTRLSIL.

The CDR3 here is CASSPNTGGGETQYF. CDR3 sequence (DNA): TGTGCCAGCAGCCCAAATACAGGGGGAGGGGAGACCCAGTACTTC. The rearrangement links TRBV13 to TRBJ2-5; TRBD1 is a possible D gene (8 bases). CDR3 length equals 15 residues. Germline assignment: CDR1 PRHDT and CDR2 FYEKMQ (reference sequence). The V end lost 5 bases, the J end lost 5 bases, and 18 bases lay between the germline ends. Based on the CDR3 plus reference TRBV13 and TRBJ2-5, the full variable domain is AAGVIQSPRHLIKEKRETATLKCYPIPRHDTVYWYQQGPGQDPQFLISFYEKMQSDKGSIPDRFSAQQFSDYHSELNMSSLELGDSALYFCASSPNTGGGETQYFGPGTRLLVL.

This clone was picked up one time. This chain connects TRBV5-8 to TRBJ1-2; tentatively, D is TRBD1 (6 bases). The CDR3 has 16 amino acids. Germline CDR1 and CDR2: SGHTS and YDEGEE. V lost 2 bases and J lost 7, with 21 bases in between. CDR3 in amino acids: CASSFGATTGLGGYTF. In nucleotides, the CDR3 is TGTGCCAGCAGCTTCGGCGCTACCACAGGGTTGGGTGGCTACACCTTC.

The chain links TRBV7-9 to TRBJ2-1; 10 positions agree with TRBD1. V lost 3 bases to trimming and J lost 8 bases; unmatched junction nucleotides: 10. The CDR3 has 16 residues. CDR1 SEHNR and CDR2 FQNEAQ come from the germline V gene (reference sequence). In DNA form, the CDR3 reads TGTGCCAGCAGCTTTGGCTGGGGACAGGGGTATCATGAGCAGTTCTTC. As protein: CASSFGWGQGYHEQFF.

V is TRBV4-1 and J is TRBJ2-1; the D gene is possibly TRBD2 (6 bases). Germline V lookup: CDR1 MGHRA, CDR2 YSYEKL. Trimming cost V 4 bases and J 6 bases, with 16 bases left between them. The CDR3 spans 15 residues. CDR3 protein: CASSRIGGGVNEQFF. The CDR3 coding sequence is TGCGCCAGCAGCCGGATCGGTGGAGGGGTCAATGAGCAGTTCTTC.

V is TRBV7-9 and J is TRBJ2-1; 7 nucleotides line up with TRBD2. CDR1 SEHNR and CDR2 FQNEAQ come from the germline V gene (reference sequence). CDR3 length: 19 residues. Trimming cost V 4 bases and J 1 base; bases outside gene matches: 16. The CDR3 protein is CASSSGGVASGVSYNEQFF. The CDR3 DNA reads TGTGCCAGCAGCTCCGGGGGAGTAGCGAGCGGGGTATCCTACAATGAGCAGTTCTTC.

This rearrangement joins TRBV27 to TRBJ1-2; 9 bases map to TRBD1. Germline V gene sequence: CDR1 MNHEY, CDR2 SMNVEV (reference sequence). The CDR3 runs 13 residues. Unmatched junction bases numbered 3, after V lost 3 bases and J lost 7 bases. The CDR3 loop reads CASSLGTGSGYTF. The DNA for the CDR3 is TGTGCCAGCAGTTTGGGGACAGGGTCTGGCTACACCTTC.

This clone has just one count. V and J are TRBV18 and TRBJ2-6; a weak D match, TRBD2 (5 bases). Trimming removed 3 bases from V and 0 bases from J, with 12 bases in between. Per the germline V gene, CDR1 is KGHSH and CDR2 is LQKENI. This CDR3 region has 17 residues. The CDR3 region is CASSPLLESSGANVLTF. Here the CDR3 DNA reads TGTGCCAGCTCACCGCTACTAGAGAGCTCTGGGGCCAACGTCCTGACTTTC.

The gene calls are TRBV5-4 and TRBJ1-6; D remains ambiguous. The CDR3 runs to 17 residues. The V and J ends lost 4 bases and 8 bases respectively, with 22 bases between them. Germline CDR1 is SGHNT and CDR2 is YYREEE (reference sequence). In nucleotides, the CDR3 is TGTGCCAGCAGCGCCCTTATGTCTTCGGTAGCGGATTCACCCCTCCACTTT. Translated: CASSALMSSVADSPLHF.

This rearrangement joins TRBV6-5 to TRBJ2-1, with a weak D call TRBD2 (6 bases). V was cut by 9 bases and J by 3 bases, with 9 bases left in between. The germline V gene encodes CDR1 MNHEY and CDR2 SVGAGI. This CDR3 has 12 residues. CDR3 sequence (DNA): TGTGCCAGTAGGCGGGACTACAATGAGCAGTTCTTC. The encoded protein is CASRRDYNEQFF.

The chain employs TRBV5-4 and TRBJ2-1; 9 nucleotides align to TRBD2. J gave up 7 bases and V 4 bases, and 9 bases lay outside the gene matches. Germline V lookup: CDR1 SGHNT, CDR2 YYREEE (reference sequence). The CDR3 has 15 amino acids. CDR3 nucleotide sequence: TGTGCCAGCAGCCTACCCGGCGGGAGGGGAAATGAGCAGTTCTTC. Protein: CASSLPGGRGNEQFF.

V is TRBV19 and J is TRBJ1-6; 8 bases agree with TRBD1. Germline trimming cut 6 bases from V and 5 bases from J; bases unmatched to any gene: 0. Germline lookup yields CDR1 LNHDA and CDR2 SQIVND (reference sequence). CDR3 length: 13 amino acids. The chain's CDR3 is CASRTGDNSPLHF. The CDR3 DNA reads TGTGCCAGTAGGACAGGGGATAATTCACCCCTCCACTTT.

The rearrangement uses TRBV3-1 (or the pseudogene TRBV3-2) and TRBJ2-3; D gene uncertain. CDR1 is LGHDT, CDR2 YNNKEL, per germline (reference sequence). V shed 4 bases and J shed 5 bases, with 10 bases lying between them. CDR3 length equals 13 residues. CDR3 DNA: TGTGCCAGCAGCCGCAGTATTGGAGATACGCAGTATTTT. This gives the protein CASSRSIGDTQYF.

The chain combines TRBV5-1 with TRBJ2-2; D call uncertain. The germline V gene has CDR1 SGHRS and CDR2 YFSETQ. The V and J ends lost 0 bases and 0 bases respectively, with 6 bases between them. There are 15 residues in the CDR3. The DNA of the CDR3 is TGCGCCAGCAGCTTGGTTCAGGCGAACACCGGGGAGCTGTTTTTT. Protein sequence: CASSLVQANTGELFF.

The chain combines TRBV29-1 with TRBJ1-1; D may be TRBD1 (6 bases). The CDR3 is 12 residues long. Germline loops: CDR1 SQVTM, CDR2 ANQGSEA. Trimming shortened V by 4 bases and J by 3 bases, and 9 bases separated the two germline ends. The CDR3 coding sequence is TGCAGCGTTGGGGGGCAGTACACTGAAGCTTTCTTT. It encodes CSVGGQYTEAFF.

This clone has just one count. The chain employs TRBV5-1 and TRBJ1-2; TRBD1 aligns across 7 bases. The CDR3 length is 16 residues. CDR1 and CDR2 (germline): SGHRS, YFSETQ. The junction had 12 bases not matched to a gene; V was cut back by 2 bases and J by 5 bases. DNA of the CDR3: TGCGCCAGCAGCTTTACAGGGGAAGTCCCTAGGTATGGCTACACCTTC. It encodes CASSFTGEVPRYGYTF.

This clone was counted only a few times. V gene TRBV6-1 combines with J gene TRBJ2-4; 7 positions match TRBD1. V lost 2 bases and J lost 7; bases outside the gene matches: 8. CDR1 is MNHNS and CDR2 is SASEGT in the germline V gene. The CDR3 has 15 residues. CDR3: CASSERDRLWNIQYF. The CDR3 DNA is TGTGCCAGCAGTGAAAGGGACAGACTTTGGAACATTCAGTACTTC.

V gene TRBV4-1 combines with J gene TRBJ1-2; D remains unclear. Germline V CDR1 and CDR2: MGHRA, YSYEKL. CDR3 size: 14 residues. The V gene lost 0 bases and the J gene lost 6 bases, with 11 bases spanning the gap. DNA for the CDR3: TGCGCCAGCAGCCAAGAGGCCCGAACCGATGGCTACACCTTC. It is translated as CASSQEARTDGYTF.

The chain is built from TRBV5-1 and TRBJ1-1; possible D gene TRBD1, 5 bases. In germline, CDR1 is SGHRS, CDR2 YFSETQ. The V end lost 3 bases, the J end lost 6 bases, and 21 bases lay between the germline ends. The CDR3 loop spans 16 amino acids. The CDR3 nucleotides are TGCGCCAGCAGCTCGGGACGGGGGGAGGTTAATGCTGAAGCTTTCTTT. Its translation is CASSSGRGEVNAEAFF.

This clone has a handful of counts. The rearrangement joins TRBV19 to TRBJ1-5; TRBD1 is a possible D gene (6 bases). V was trimmed by 4 bases and J by 3 bases, leaving 10 bases between them. CDR3 size: 14 residues. Germline V gene sequence: CDR1 LNHDA, CDR2 SQIVND (reference sequence). The CDR3 here is CASSSRQDNQPQHF. CDR3 DNA sequence: TGTGCCAGTAGTAGCAGACAGGACAATCAGCCCCAGCATTTT.

As for this clone: The identical CDR3 is also encoded by other nucleotide sequences in the sample. The chain combines TRBV5-4 with TRBJ2-5; no clear D. The V gene lost 0 bases and the J gene lost 4 bases, with 10 bases spanning the gap. The CDR3 contains 14 residues. The germline gives CDR1 SGHNT, CDR2 YYREEE (reference sequence). CDR3 region: CASSLAAGGETQYF. The CDR3 region has the DNA TGTGCCAGCAGCTTGGCGGCAGGTGGAGAGACCCAGTACTTC. The variable domain in full, with the rest retrieved from reference TRBV5-4 and TRBJ2-5, is ETGVTQSPTHLIKTRGQQVTLRCSSQSGHNTVSWYQQALGQGPQFIFQYYREEENGRGNFPPRFSGLQFPNYSSELNVNALELDDSALYLCASSLAAGGETQYFGPGTRLLVL.

The chain joins TRBV9 to TRBJ2-7, with a weak D call TRBD2 (5 bases). The V and J ends lost 4 bases and 1 base respectively, with 12 bases between them. CDR3 length equals 14 residues. Germline lookup yields CDR1 SGDLS and CDR2 YYNGEE. Here the CDR3 reads CASSFGLASYEQYF. CDR3 sequence (DNA): TGTGCCAGCAGCTTCGGACTGGCTTCCTACGAGCAGTACTTC.